The 19 T cell receptor beta chains below all came from one sample that was sequenced in a study of blood T cell repertoires in COVID-19. The assay was immunoSEQ multiplex PCR, and TCRdb's table has in-frame clones only and misses some. The table records approximately 440,000 clones, approximately 90% of them present only once. The sequenced sample was PBMCs or T cells enriched from blood (not recorded which). These receptor sequences come from a woman under 30 who had recovered from COVID-19.

The chain has TRBV4-1 and TRBJ1-1; D is possibly TRBD1 (6 bases). V lost 2 bases and J lost 5, with 15 bases in between. This CDR3 has 15 amino acids. Germline values: CDR1 MGHRA, CDR2 YSYEKL. CDR3 nucleotides: TGCGCCAGCAGCCAACCACAGGGCTTGGGGACTGAAGCTTTCTTT. Its translation is CASSQPQGLGTEAFF.

The rearrangement links TRBV15 to TRBJ2-5, with D tentatively TRBD1 (6 bases). With 2 bases removed from V and 2 bases from J, the gap between germline ends came to 12 bases. This CDR3 contains 15 residues. The germline gives CDR1 LNHNV, CDR2 YYDKDF (reference sequence). CDR3 residues: CATSRSTRGQETQYF. In nucleotides, the CDR3 is TGTGCCACCAGCAGATCGACGAGGGGGCAAGAGACCCAGTACTTC.

This sequence joins TRBV6-1 and TRBJ2-7; 7 bases align to TRBD1. In germline, CDR1 is MNHNS, CDR2 SASEGT. The CDR3 extends over 16 amino acids. Losses at the gene ends were 0 bases for V and 4 bases for J; bases not matched to a gene: 9. In DNA form, the CDR3 reads TGTGCCAGCAGTGAAGCGGTTAGGGACAGTAATTACGAGCAGTACTTC. Its protein product is CASSEAVRDSNYEQYF.

The table lists this clone with a count of one. The V and J genes are TRBV19 and TRBJ1-4; 9 nucleotides match TRBD1. Germline-derived CDR1 and CDR2 are LNHDA and SQIVND (reference sequence). V lost 4 bases and J lost 7; bases outside the gene matches: 10. This CDR3 spans 16 amino acids. CDR3 region: CASSKMGQGEVEKLFF. The CDR3 DNA reads TGTGCCAGTAGTAAAATGGGACAGGGCGAGGTTGAAAAACTGTTTTTT.

The V gene is TRBV6-4, the J gene TRBJ2-3; TRBD2 matches 10 bases. The CDR3 sequence is 15 residues long. The V segment lost 5 bases and the J segment 4 bases; nucleotides outside the gene matches: 6. From germline, CDR1 is MRHNA and CDR2 SNTAGT. DNA of the CDR3: TGTGCCAGCAGTCCCCTAGCGGGGGAGGCAGATACGCAGTATTTT. This encodes CASSPLAGEADTQYF.

The chain couples TRBV7-2 to TRBJ2-3, with D perhaps TRBD1 (7 bases). Germline V gives CDR1 SGHTA, CDR2 FQGNSA. The ends were cut back, 5 bases at V and 2 bases at J, with 14 bases in the middle. The CDR3 consists of 15 residues. CDR3 nucleotides: TGTGCCAGCAGCGCCCAGGGGGGATACACAGATACGCAGTATTTT. Translation: CASSAQGGYTDTQYF.

CDR3 DNA sequence: TGTGCCAGCAACACGCCGGGACTAGCGGGGGGCCCTTCCTACGAGCAGTACTTC. Translated, it gives CASNTPGLAGGPSYEQYF. The V call is TRBV28, the J call TRBJ2-7; 15 bases map to TRBD2. The CDR3 runs to 18 residues. Germline V gene data show CDR1 as MDHEN and CDR2 as SYDVKM. J gave up 1 base and V 7 bases, and 11 bases lay outside the gene matches.

V is TRBV18 and J is TRBJ1-3; D may be TRBD1 (5 bases). This CDR3 has 15 residues. CDR1 is KGHSH, CDR2 LQKENI, per germline. Trimming took 3 bases from V and 1 from J, leaving 10 bases between them. Here the CDR3 reads CASSPGADSGNTIYF. The CDR3 DNA reads as TGTGCCAGCTCACCTGGGGCGGATTCTGGAAACACCATATATTTT. Full variable domain (missing parts from reference TRBV18 and TRBJ1-3): NAGVMQNPRHLVRRRGQEARLRCSPMKGHSHVYWYRQLPEEGLKFMVYLQKENIIDESGMPKERFSAEFPKEGPSILRIQQVVRGDSAAYFCASSPGADSGNTIYFGEGSWLTVV.

The chain links TRBV6-5 to TRBJ1-1, with D possibly being TRBD1 (5 bases). Trimming left V 2 bases short and J 7 bases short, with 11 bases between. CDR1 and CDR2 from the germline V gene are MNHEY and SVGAGI. The CDR3 runs 13 residues. CDR3 residues: CASSYTRVYEAFF. CDR3 in DNA: TGTGCCAGCAGTTACACCAGGGTCTATGAAGCTTTCTTT.

The CDR3 is CASSQTTGTEAFF. The CDR3, as DNA: TGTGCCAGCAGCCAGACCACAGGGACTGAAGCTTTCTTT. V gene TRBV3-1 (or the pseudogene TRBV3-2) combines with J gene TRBJ1-1; possible D gene TRBD1, 6 bases. Germline V gene sequence: CDR1 LGHDT, CDR2 YNNKEL (reference sequence). This CDR3 region has 13 residues. Trimming cost V 3 bases and J 5 bases, with 10 bases left between them.

The chain uses TRBV27 and TRBJ2-2; a possible D gene is TRBD2 (5 bases). The CDR3 extends over 14 amino acids. In germline, CDR1 is MNHEY, CDR2 SMNVEV (reference sequence). Trimming cost V 2 bases and J 4 bases, with 8 bases left between them. The DNA for the CDR3 is TGTGCCAGCAGTTTAAGAGGGAGCACCGGGGAGCTGTTTTTT. It translates to CASSLRGSTGELFF.

This clone came up a few times. The CDR3 protein is CASSWSDYSNQPQHF. In DNA, the CDR3 is TGTGCCAGCAGTTGGAGCGATTATAGCAATCAGCCCCAGCATTTT. The chain links TRBV28 to TRBJ1-5; D is unresolved. CDR1 is MDHEN, CDR2 SYDVKM, per germline. Trimming shortened V by 4 bases and J by 0 bases, and 10 bases separated the two germline ends. The CDR3 totals 15 residues.

The chain links TRBV6-6 to TRBJ1-4; D is uncertain. The V end was cut by 0 bases, the J end by 4 bases, with 9 bases between. The CDR3 has 15 residues. CDR1 and CDR2 from the germline V gene are MNHNY and SVGAGI (reference sequence). The CDR3 DNA is TGTGCCAGCAGTTACTCGAAAGACTATAATGAAAAACTGTTTTTT. Protein product: CASSYSKDYNEKLFF.

The chain links TRBV19 to TRBJ1-5, with TRBD1 identical over 8 bases. Germline assignment: CDR1 LNHDA and CDR2 SQIVND (reference sequence). With V trimmed by 6 bases and J by 6 bases, 10 bases remained unmatched. The CDR3 covers 15 residues. Here the CDR3 reads CASSRAGQVVQPQHF. The CDR3 DNA follows: TGTGCCAGTAGCCGGGCGGGACAGGTGGTTCAGCCCCAGCATTTT.

V usage is TRBV16 and J usage is TRBJ2-5, with a tentative D call TRBD2 (5 bases). With 3 bases removed from V and 4 bases from J, the gap between germline ends came to 6 bases. Germline V gene data show CDR1 as KGHSY and CDR2 as FQNENV. This CDR3 comprises 12 residues. The CDR3 region has the DNA TGTGCCAGCAGCCAGGGGAGAGAGACCCAGTACTTC. Translated: CASSQGRETQYF.

The CDR3 spells CASSRLAVSTDTQYF. In DNA, the CDR3 is TGTGCCAGCAGCCGACTAGCGGTTAGCACAGATACGCAGTATTTT. The chain joins TRBV13 to TRBJ2-3, with 9 nucleotides matching TRBD2. The CDR3 spans 15 residues. Unmatched junction bases numbered 3, after V lost 5 bases and J lost 0 bases. CDR1 is PRHDT, CDR2 FYEKMQ, per germline (reference sequence).

The V call is TRBV10-2, the J call TRBJ1-2; D not resolved. The CDR3 length is 13 residues. Trimming stripped 3 bases from V and 7 bases from J, with 12 bases between. Looked up from germline, CDR1 is WSHSY and CDR2 is SAAADI. Here the CDR3 reads CASSDSPRGGYTF. As DNA, the CDR3 is TGCGCCAGCAGTGACTCTCCTCGGGGTGGCTACACCTTC.

The J gene is TRBJ2-1, the V gene TRBV14; maybe TRBD1 (6 bases). Trimming removed 2 bases at V and 0 bases at J, with 14 bases between. Germline loops: CDR1 SGHDN, CDR2 FVKESK. The CDR3 loop spans 17 amino acids. This CDR3 reads CASSQRSWGPSYNEQFF. The CDR3 coding sequence is TGTGCCAGCAGCCAAAGATCGTGGGGGCCCTCCTACAATGAGCAGTTCTTC.

Note on this clone: Other DNA sequences in the same sample also yield this CDR3. The J gene is TRBJ2-2, the V gene TRBV3-1 (or the pseudogene TRBV3-2); TRBD2 might be the D (6 bases). The CDR3 has 15 residues. CDR1 and CDR2 (germline): LGHDT, YNNKEL (reference sequence). Trimming pared 2 bases from V and 2 bases from J, leaving 9 bases between. The CDR3 nucleotides read TGTGCCAGCAGCCAATCGGGACTCAACACCGGGGAGCTGTTTTTT. Its translation is CASSQSGLNTGELFF.